The next 27 T cell receptor beta chains were all read from a single sample in a study of blood T cell repertoires in COVID-19. Generated by immunoSEQ multiplex PCR, the TCRdb table keeps only in-frame clones and is missing some. This sample has around 220,000 clones, with 70% to 90% found just once. Sequencing was done on a sample of PBMCs or T cells enriched from blood (not recorded which). The receptor set was obtained from a woman aged 45-65 years with acute COVID-19.

The CDR3: CASSFRGELFF. The CDR3 DNA reads TGTGCCAGCAGTTTTCGCGGGGAGCTGTTTTTT. This rearrangement joins TRBV12-3 or TRBV12-4 to TRBJ2-2, with D uncertain. This CDR3 has 11 amino acids. V was shortened by 3 bases and J by 7 bases, with 3 bases between the two germline ends.

The V and J genes are TRBV6-2 or TRBV6-3 and TRBJ1-1; 8 bases fit TRBD1. The junction had 7 bases not matched to a gene; V was cut back by 6 bases and J by 1 base. Looked up from germline, CDR1 is MNHEY and CDR2 is SVGEGT. The CDR3 runs to 15 residues. The CDR3 reads CASSRQGSENTEAFF. In nucleotides, the CDR3 is TGTGCCAGCAGCAGACAGGGGTCAGAGAACACTGAAGCTTTCTTT.

The chain combines TRBV27 with TRBJ1-2; the match to TRBD1 covers 8 bases. CDR3 length equals 15 residues. Trimming removed 5 bases from V and 6 bases from J; junction bases left unmatched: 11. In germline, CDR1 is MNHEY, CDR2 SMNVEV (reference sequence). The CDR3, as DNA: TGTGCCAGCAGTCCCCGGGACAGGCGGCGTGATGGCTACACCTTC. It yields the protein CASSPRDRRRDGYTF.

This chain uses TRBV6-5 with TRBJ1-4; 9 bases are a match to TRBD1. CDR1 MNHEY and CDR2 SVGAGI come from the germline V gene. The CDR3 spans 15 residues. V was clipped by 6 bases and J by 3 bases; unmatched bases: 5. The CDR3 coding sequence is TGTGCCAGCAGCCGGGGACAGGGACCTAATGAAAAACTGTTTTTT. Amino acid sequence: CASSRGQGPNEKLFF.

This clone was seen just once. This sequence joins TRBV6-5 and TRBJ1-3, with D possibly TRBD1 on 6 matching bases. Looked up from germline, CDR1 is MNHEY and CDR2 is SVGAGI. The CDR3 is 15 amino acids. Trimming left V 3 bases short and J 4 bases short, with 13 bases between. The CDR3 DNA sequence: TGTGCCAGCAGTTATACAGGGTCGTCCGGAAACACCATATATTTT. It encodes CASSYTGSSGNTIYF.

The table lists this clone with a few counts. The rearrangement uses TRBV6-4 and TRBJ2-2; 9 positions match TRBD1. Unmatched junction bases numbered 11, after V lost 4 bases and J lost 8 bases. CDR1 MRHNA and CDR2 SNTAGT come from the germline V gene. CDR3 size: 16 residues. CDR3 bases: TGTGCCAGCAGTGCTACCGGGACAGGGTCCTGGGGGGAGCTGTTTTTT. It encodes CASSATGTGSWGELFF.

This clone was observed a handful of times. The J gene is TRBJ2-1, the V gene TRBV14; D is undetermined. Trimming took 1 base from V and 1 from J, leaving 8 bases between them. Germline V gene data show CDR1 as SGHDN and CDR2 as FVKESK. The CDR3 is 15 amino acids. The DNA for the CDR3 is TGTGCCAGCAGCCAAGGCCCCCGGTCCTACAATGAGCAGTTCTTC. It specifies CASSQGPRSYNEQFF.

The V call is TRBV11-2, the J call TRBJ2-7; the D is unclear. The CDR3 sequence is 12 residues long. The V end was cut by 0 bases, the J end by 4 bases, with 4 bases between. Germline CDR1 reads SGHAT; CDR2 reads FQNNGV. CDR3 sequence (DNA): TGTGCCAGCAGCTTAGAAGCGTACGAGCAGTACTTC. Translated, it gives CASSLEAYEQYF.

The V call is TRBV4-1, the J call TRBJ1-5, with D possibly matching TRBD1 (5 bases). The CDR3 consists of 15 residues. Germline CDR1 is MGHRA and CDR2 is YSYEKL. Trimming cost V 1 base and J 9 bases, with 16 bases left between them. The CDR3 DNA reads TGCGCCAGCAGCCAAGCGGCCAGGGCAGAATGGCCCCAGCATTTT. It specifies CASSQAARAEWPQHF.

The genes are TRBV7-2 and TRBJ1-2, with 7 bases identical to TRBD1. Germline V gene lookup returns CDR1 SGHTA and CDR2 FQGNSA. The V and J ends lost 3 bases and 4 bases, in that order; junction bases with no gene match: 5. This CDR3 is built from 14 residues. The CDR3 DNA reads TGTGCCAGCAGCTTCGAACGGGACAGCTATGGCTACACCTTC. As protein: CASSFERDSYGYTF.

V and J are TRBV19 and TRBJ2-2; TRBD1 aligns across 9 bases. V lost 5 bases and J lost 4; bases outside the gene matches: 5. This CDR3 is built from 15 residues. CDR1 and CDR2 (germline): LNHDA, SQIVND (reference sequence). CDR3 sequence reads: CASSPGTGTTGELFF. CDR3 bases: TGTGCCAGTAGTCCTGGGACAGGGACCACCGGGGAGCTGTTTTTT.

The V gene is TRBV4-3, the J gene TRBJ2-7; 11 bases agree with TRBD2. This CDR3 region has 15 residues. Per the germline V gene, CDR1 is LGHNA and CDR2 is YSLEER. Trimming cost V 3 bases and J 1 base; bases outside gene matches: 2. The CDR3, as DNA: TGCGCCAGCAGCCAGCGGACTAGCGGGTCCTACGAGCAGTACTTC. It specifies CASSQRTSGSYEQYF.

V gene TRBV2 combines with J gene TRBJ1-1, with 7 bases lining up with TRBD1. The CDR3 runs to 15 residues. Germline CDR1 SNHLY, CDR2 FYNNEI. V was clipped by 5 bases and J by 1 base; unmatched bases: 7. This CDR3 is CASSMDRNRNTEAFF. The CDR3 DNA is TGTGCCAGCAGTATGGACAGGAACAGGAACACTGAAGCTTTCTTT.

V usage is TRBV10-3 and J usage is TRBJ2-7; 7 nucleotides align to TRBD2. The germline V gene encodes CDR1 ENHRY and CDR2 SYGVKD. V was pared by 0 bases and J by 3 bases, with 5 bases of the junction left unmatched. CDR3 size: 15 residues. The CDR3 region has the DNA TGTGCCATCAGTGAGTCGCCTAGCGGAGGCTACGAGCAGTACTTC. Amino acids: CAISESPSGGYEQYF.

The rearrangement links TRBV7-2 to TRBJ2-3, with unresolved D. V was pared by 6 bases and J by 1 base, with 14 bases between. Looked up from germline, CDR1 is SGHTA and CDR2 is FQGNSA. This CDR3 is 15 amino acids long. The CDR3 spells CASRPLTVRTDTQYF. Here the CDR3 DNA reads TGTGCCAGCAGGCCCCTAACGGTCCGCACAGATACGCAGTATTTT.

The V gene is TRBV7-2, the J gene TRBJ2-1; D might be TRBD2 (6 bases). Germline V gene data show CDR1 as SGHTA and CDR2 as FQGNSA. CDR3 size: 15 residues. V lost 5 bases and J 2 bases, leaving 13 bases between the germline ends. CDR3 DNA: TGTGCCAGCAGCCCATCGGGGGAGCCCTACAATGAGCAGTTCTTC. Protein product: CASSPSGEPYNEQFF.

This clone has more than one count but fewer than ten. The chain uses TRBV25-1 and TRBJ2-7, with a weak D call TRBD1 (5 bases). Germline lookup yields CDR1 MGHDK and CDR2 SYGVNS. The CDR3 sequence is 14 residues long. Trimming cost V 5 bases and J 3 bases, with 14 bases left between them. CDR3 coding DNA: TGTGCCAGCAGTACTCCTCAAACAGGCTACGAGCAGTACTTC. The encoded protein is CASSTPQTGYEQYF.

This chain connects TRBV5-4 to TRBJ2-3, with 8 bases aligning to TRBD2. CDR1 SGHNT and CDR2 YYREEE come from the germline V gene (reference sequence). The CDR3 is made up of 15 amino acids. Trimming removed 3 bases from V and 0 bases from J; junction bases left unmatched: 3. The CDR3 protein is CASSSTSGSTDTQYF. The CDR3 DNA is TGTGCCAGCAGCTCTACTAGCGGCAGCACAGATACGCAGTATTTT.

This rearrangement joins TRBV7-2 to TRBJ1-1; 10 bases map to TRBD1. Germline V gene sequence: CDR1 SGHTA, CDR2 FQGNSA. The CDR3 runs 16 residues. The trim removed 1 base at V and 2 bases at J, leaving 4 bases unmatched. The chain's CDR3 is CASSLDGTGANTEAFF. CDR3 nucleotide sequence: TGTGCCAGCAGCTTAGATGGGACAGGGGCAAACACTGAAGCTTTCTTT.

The chain uses TRBV18 and TRBJ2-5, with a tentative D call TRBD1 (6 bases). This CDR3 has 13 amino acids. The germline V gene encodes CDR1 KGHSH and CDR2 LQKENI. V lost 2 bases and J 5 bases, leaving 9 bases between the germline ends. Here the CDR3 reads CASSPGQLETQYF. DNA for the CDR3: TGTGCCAGCTCACCAGGACAGTTGGAGACCCAGTACTTC.

The chain has TRBV5-1 and TRBJ2-2, with 10 bases that match TRBD2. Trimming took 0 bases from V and 6 from J; bases not matched to a gene: 5. CDR3 length equals 16 residues. Germline CDR1 SGHRS, CDR2 YFSETQ. CDR3 nucleotide sequence: TGCGCCAGCAGCTTGGCTCTAGCGGGAGTGTCCGGGGAGCTGTTTTTT. This codes for CASSLALAGVSGELFF.

The CDR3 nucleotides are TGTGCCAGCAGGTCAGACGTAGCGGGAGGTGTCGAGCAGTACTTC. Residues: CASRSDVAGGVEQYF. The rearrangement uses TRBV11-2 and TRBJ2-7; 10 bases align to TRBD2. Germline V lookup: CDR1 SGHAT, CDR2 FQNNGV. This CDR3 has 15 residues. V was pared by 6 bases and J by 6 bases, with 11 bases of the junction left unmatched.

This clone was found once. V is TRBV6-5 and J is TRBJ1-3; D is possibly TRBD1 (6 bases). V lost 7 bases and J 4 bases, leaving 17 bases between the germline ends. CDR1 MNHEY and CDR2 SVGAGI come from the germline V gene. There are 15 residues in the CDR3. CDR3 residues: CASTRGGAPGNTIYF. CDR3 nucleotides: TGTGCCAGCACCCGGGGGGGCGCACCGGGAAACACCATATATTTT.

This chain joins TRBV7-2 and TRBJ2-1; 9 bases line up with TRBD1. The CDR3 has 15 amino acids. J lost 5 bases, V lost 5 bases, and 7 bases had no gene match. Germline V CDR1 and CDR2: SGHTA, FQGNSA. CDR3 nucleotides: TGTGCCAGCAGCCTCACCGGGACAGGGAACAATGAGCAGTTCTTC. This encodes CASSLTGTGNNEQFF. The full variable domain, in which reference TRBV7-2 and TRBJ2-1 provide the parts outside the CDR3, is GAGVSQSPSNKVTEKGKDVELRCDPISGHTALYWYRQSLGQGLEFLIYFQGNSAPDKSGLPSDRFSAERTGGSVSTLTIQRTQQEDSAVYLCASSLTGTGNNEQFFGPGTRLTVL.

This chain links TRBV18 with TRBJ2-7, with 9 bases lining up with TRBD2. The germline CDR1 and CDR2 sequences are KGHSH and LQKENI. The J segment lost 2 bases and the V segment lost 3 bases, leaving 8 bases of the junction unmatched. This CDR3 has 16 amino acids. The chain's CDR3 is CASSPAALAGPYEQYF. CDR3 DNA: TGTGCCAGCTCACCGGCGGCACTAGCGGGCCCCTACGAGCAGTACTTC.

The CDR3 region is CASSVEGRGEQYF. In nucleotides, the CDR3 is TGTGCCAGCAGCGTAGAGGGTCGGGGCGAGCAGTACTTC. The chain uses TRBV9 and TRBJ2-7, with D possibly TRBD2 on 5 matching bases. The V end was cut by 0 bases, the J end by 6 bases, with 10 bases between. The CDR3 totals 13 residues. Germline V gene data show CDR1 as SGDLS and CDR2 as YYNGEE.

V gene TRBV7-9 combines with J gene TRBJ2-3, with a possible D match to TRBD2 (5 bases). CDR1 and CDR2 (germline): SEHNR, FQNEAQ (reference sequence). Trimming removed 7 bases from V and 3 bases from J, with 20 bases in between. The CDR3 length is 16 residues. DNA of the CDR3: TGTGCCAGCACCCTATGGGGTGGGAGTTTTACAGATACGCAGTATTTT. This translates into CASTLWGGSFTDTQYF.